The T cell receptor beta chain under discussion was sequenced for a study of cytomegalovirus exposure and HLA in healthy donors. Study results and caveats: The number of N-insertions in an Asian-associated ancestry cluster was reportedly below the roughly 670-donor mean in a later analysis. The likely explanation for a cluster of highly shared sequence variants was sequencing artifact.

In the case of this clone: Antigen unknown.

With 60 Vbeta and 13 Jbeta primers, the PCR was carried out. Clones were read by immunoSEQ multiplex PCR, and TCRdb kept only the in-frame ones, dropping some. Altogether some 130,000 clones are present, 82% being singletons, with the ten largest covering 8.1%. Trimming removed 5 bases from V and 4 bases from J, with 8 bases in between. Germline assignment: CDR1 SNHLY and CDR2 FYNNEI. The CDR3 runs to 12 residues. The chain is built from TRBV2 and TRBJ1-2; weak D call: TRBD1 (6 bases). This receptor was obtained from a woman aged 45-59 years in good health and CMV-seropositive. Material for sequencing was PBMCs. DNA for the CDR3: TGTGCCAGCAGTTGGGACACCTATGGCTACACCTTC. It codes for CASSWDTYGYTF.